These T cell receptor beta chains were read from a single sample in a study of blood T cell repertoires in COVID-19. Profiling relied on immunoSEQ multiplex PCR, and the TCRdb table lists in-frame clones only, not all of them. The repertoire has 200,000 to 250,000 clones, around 84% of them found once; the top ten carry less than 7%. Sequencing was performed on PBMCs or T cells enriched from blood (not recorded which). The source is a woman in her thirties or forties who had recovered from COVID-19. CDR3s include the opening cysteine and the closing phenylalanine or tryptophan. A D gene is named only where the DNA matches it firmly. Some rows mark clone size as missing; the rest say once, few, many or name a class of expanded clone.

d_gene	j_gene	v_gene	len	abundance	CDR3aa	CDR3nt
TRBD1	TRBJ1-2	TRBV10-3	14	.	CAISGRQGTYGYTF	TGTGCCATCAGTGGGCGACAGGGAACCTATGGCTACACCTTC
.	TRBJ1-1	TRBV28	15	.	CASSFFTGRNTEAFF	TGTGCCAGCAGTTTTTTCACAGGGAGGAACACTGAAGCTTTCTTT
.	TRBJ1-1	TRBV19	14	.	CASSIASLNTEAFF	TGTGCCAGTAGTATAGCGTCCTTGAACACTGAAGCTTTCTTT
TRBD2	TRBJ2-2	TRBV28	14	.	CASSLAGGTGELFF	TGTGCCAGCAGTTTGGCGGGAGGCACCGGGGAGCTGTTTTTT
.	TRBJ1-1	TRBV19	16	.	CASSTSVGRVSTEAFF	TGTGCCAGTAGCACCTCGGTCGGCAGGGTGAGCACTGAAGCTTTCTTT
.	TRBJ1-5	TRBV12-5	16	few	CASGLVQGQGNQPQHF	TGTGCTAGTGGTTTGGTACAGGGCCAGGGGAATCAGCCCCAGCATTTT
.	TRBJ2-5	TRBV14	14	.	CASSPLSVQETQYF	TGTGCCAGCAGCCCCCTTTCGGTACAAGAGACCCAGTACTTC
TRBD1	TRBJ2-1	TRBV6-6	14	.	CASSYLQGAYEQFF	TGTGCCAGCAGTTACTTGCAGGGGGCATATGAGCAGTTCTTC
.	TRBJ1-2	TRBV28	15	.	CASSPLAGRDYGYTF	TGTGCCAGCAGTCCTCTGGCAGGGAGGGACTATGGCTACACCTTC
.	TRBJ1-1	TRBV28	16	.	CASARLQGLRVTEAFF	TGTGCCAGCGCCCGCCTACAGGGATTGCGGGTCACTGAAGCTTTCTTT
TRBD2	TRBJ2-2	TRBV20-1	16	once	CSASPSSGSYTGELFF	TGCAGTGCTAGTCCCTCTAGCGGGAGTTACACCGGGGAGCTGTTTTTT
.	TRBJ2-5	TRBV3-1/TRBV3-2	16	.	CASSQDAAPYRETQYF	TGTGCCAGCAGCCAAGACGCGGCTCCCTACCGGGAGACCCAGTACTTC
.	TRBJ1-4	TRBV6-6	14	once	CASSYRTSNEKLFF	TGTGCCAGCAGTTACAGGACATCTAATGAAAAACTGTTTTTT
TRBD1	TRBJ1-1	TRBV27	15	.	CASKDRGKDNTEAFF	TGTGCCAGCAAGGACAGGGGGAAGGACAACACTGAAGCTTTCTTT
.	TRBJ2-1	TRBV5-5	12	.	CASSRRGNEQFF	TGTGCCAGCAGCAGGCGGGGTAATGAGCAGTTCTTC
.	TRBJ2-1	TRBV7-2	14	.	CASSLVGASNEQFF	TGTGCCAGCAGCTTGGTGGGGGCCTCCAATGAGCAGTTCTTC
.	TRBJ1-1	TRBV7-3	13	.	CASSATMNTEAFF	TGTGCCAGCAGCGCTACGATGAACACTGAAGCTTTCTTT
TRBD1	TRBJ1-1	TRBV4-3	15	.	CASSQVRTGNTEAFF	TGCGCCAGCAGCCAAGTTAGGACAGGCAACACTGAAGCTTTCTTT
.	TRBJ1-5	TRBV29-1	14	.	CSVALTGPGQPQHF	TGCAGCGTTGCCCTGACAGGTCCAGGTCAGCCCCAGCATTTT
.	TRBJ1-5	TRBV18	13	.	CASSPYTNQPQHF	TGTGCCAGCTCACCGTACACGAATCAGCCCCAGCATTTT
.	TRBJ1-5	TRBV2	14	.	CASSENRDPLTQHF	TGTGCCAGCAGTGAAAACAGGGACCCCCTTACCCAGCATTTT
.	TRBJ1-2	TRBV5-6	15	once	CASSSPAREGDGYTF	TGTGCCAGCAGCTCCCCGGCAAGAGAGGGAGATGGCTACACCTTC
.	TRBJ1-5	TRBV2	14	.	CASRQGNSNQPQHF	TGTGCCAGCAGACAGGGAAATAGCAATCAGCCCCAGCATTTT
.	TRBJ2-2	TRBV28	17	once	CASSLFPGLSNTGELFF	TGTGCCAGCAGTTTATTCCCGGGACTCTCGAACACCGGGGAGCTGTTTTTT
.	TRBJ1-1	TRBV6-5	12	.	CASSTYITEAFF	TGTGCCAGCAGTACCTATATCACTGAAGCTTTCTTT
.	TRBJ1-1	TRBV3-1/TRBV3-2	14	.	CASRVRGPNTEAFF	TGTGCCAGCAGGGTCAGGGGCCCGAACACTGAAGCTTTCTTT
TRBD2	TRBJ2-1	TRBV14	13	.	CASSQELSGEQFF	TGTGCCAGCAGCCAAGAACTTAGCGGGGAGCAGTTCTTC
.	TRBJ1-4	TRBV29-1	11	.	CSVASDEKLFF	TGCAGCGTCGCCTCGGATGAAAAACTGTTTTTT
.	TRBJ2-7	TRBV7-2	15	.	CASSSRSSLRDEQYF	TGTGCCAGCAGCTCACGCTCCAGCCTGAGGGACGAGCAGTACTTC
.	TRBJ1-2	TRBV28	15	.	CASSFSPGQNYGYTF	TGTGCCAGCAGTTTTTCACCAGGACAGAACTATGGCTACACCTTC
.	TRBJ1-1	TRBV7-9	12	.	CASSFAGTEAFF	TGTGCCAGCAGCTTCGCGGGCACTGAAGCTTTCTTT
TRBD2	TRBJ2-7	TRBV28	13	.	CASSFTREWEQYF	TGTGCCAGCAGTTTTACGCGGGAGTGGGAGCAGTACTTC
.	TRBJ2-5	TRBV27	14	few	CATQLPGLGETQYF	TGTGCCACCCAGCTCCCTGGACTGGGGGAGACCCAGTACTTC
TRBD1	TRBJ1-5	TRBV5-4	13	few	CASSSGQDQPQHF	TGTGCCAGCAGCTCGGGACAGGATCAGCCCCAGCATTTT
TRBD1	TRBJ1-1	TRBV5-8	17	.	CASSLLTGPTLRTEAFF	TGTGCCAGCAGCTTGTTGACAGGGCCCACTTTAAGGACTGAAGCTTTCTTT
.	TRBJ2-7	TRBV11-2	14	.	CASSLPPNSYEQYF	TGTGCCAGCAGCCTTCCTCCTAACTCCTACGAGCAGTACTTC